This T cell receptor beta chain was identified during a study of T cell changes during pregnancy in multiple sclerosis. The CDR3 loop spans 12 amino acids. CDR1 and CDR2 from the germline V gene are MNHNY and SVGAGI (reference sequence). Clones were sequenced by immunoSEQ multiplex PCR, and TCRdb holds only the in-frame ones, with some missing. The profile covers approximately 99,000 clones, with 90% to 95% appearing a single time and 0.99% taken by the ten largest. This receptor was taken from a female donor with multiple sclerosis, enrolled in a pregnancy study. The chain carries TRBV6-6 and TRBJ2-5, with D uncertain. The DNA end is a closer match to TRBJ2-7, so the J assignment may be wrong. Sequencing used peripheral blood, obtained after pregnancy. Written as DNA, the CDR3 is TGTGCCAGCAGTGACGCAAACTACGAGCAGTACTTC. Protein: CASSDANYEQYF.